This T cell receptor (beta chain) was identified in a study of blood T cell repertoires in COVID-19. Looking at the study overall: Material from acute and convalescent COVID-19 was sourced from the United States, Italy and Spain.

Trimming pared 5 bases from V and 2 bases from J, leaving 17 bases between. The germline V gene has CDR1 SGHNT and CDR2 YENEEA. This CDR3 comprises 16 residues. Measured with immunoSEQ multiplex PCR; TCRdb has only the in-frame clones, and not every one. The sample lists roughly 250,000 clones, roughly 91% seen once, with just under 9% in the top ten. Recovered participants had two consecutive negative NP/OP PCR tests, healthcare professional clearance, or symptom resolution. The rearrangement uses TRBV11-3 and TRBJ2-3; no definite D call. The material sequenced was PBMCs or T cells enriched from blood (not recorded which). The receptor was isolated from a man aged 40-49 years who had recovered from COVID-19. This CDR3 is CASSPYLGTVTDTQYF. The CDR3 region has the DNA TGTGCCAGCAGCCCTTACTTGGGCACCGTCACAGATACGCAGTATTTT.